What follows are 18 T cell receptor beta chains derived from one specimen sequenced in a study of post-analysis software for immune sequencing data (dated by TCRdb to 2014 to 2015). Broader findings and caveats from the paper: Patients showed significantly higher frequencies than controls for roughly five TRBV segments, among them TRBV5-6, TRBV5-1 and TRBV20-1.

Antigen specificity for these receptors is unknown. Preparation of the library involved PCR. Sequencer: Illumina HiSeq 2500. To reduce PCR and sequencing biases, unique molecular identifiers were incorporated into the TCR beta cDNA libraries. TCRdb applied fastp at Q25 and MiXCR to the public reads, then kept only in-frame beta chains. Records with the same CDR3 protein are collapsed into one entry carrying the most frequent genes and DNA. Within this sample are hundreds of thousands of distinct CDR3 sequences, with roughly 46% of them counted one time only. The ten largest clonotypes hold 1.5% to 2% of the sample. The sequenced material came from blood. These receptors were taken from a girl aged 10 to 17 with multiple sclerosis.

The rearrangement uses TRBV6-4 and TRBJ2-3, with D possibly being TRBD1 or TRBD2 (7 bases each). There are 16 residues in the CDR3. The V end lost 0 bases, the J end lost 4 bases, and 14 bases lay between the germline ends. Germline CDR1 is MRHNA and CDR2 is SNTAGT. The DNA for the CDR3 is TGTGCCAGCAGTGACTCGACTAGCAGGGGGGCAGATACGCAGTATTTT. It encodes CASSDSTSRGADTQYF.

A single count supports this clonotype. The gene calls are TRBV6-6 and TRBJ2-7, with TRBD2 identical over 9 bases. The CDR3 has 17 residues. Germline CDR1 reads MNHNY; CDR2 reads SVGAGI (reference sequence). The J segment lost 0 bases and the V segment lost 6 bases, leaving 12 bases of the junction unmatched. The CDR3 bases are TGTGCCAGCAGGGGGGGGACTAGCCCCAGGAGCTCCTACGAGCAGTACTTC. Protein: CASRGGTSPRSSYEQYF.

This sequence joins TRBV5-1 and TRBJ2-5; D is unresolved. The J call may not be correct, given that the DNA end is closer to TRBJ2-7. This CDR3 spans 13 amino acids. Germline CDR1 is SGHRS and CDR2 is YFSETQ. The DNA of the CDR3 is TGCGCCAGCAGCTTTGGGTCTAGTCGCGAGCAGTACTTC. Protein sequence: CASSFGSSREQYF.

The chain employs TRBV7-9 and TRBJ2-7, with D maybe TRBD1 (5 bases). This CDR3 is 15 amino acids long. Deletions cut 1 base from V and 2 bases from J, with 12 bases between. Per germline, CDR1 SEHNR and CDR2 FQNEAQ (reference sequence). The CDR3 is CASSLVGSRAYEQYF. The CDR3 bases are TGTGCCAGCAGCTTAGTAGGCTCCAGGGCCTACGAGCAGTACTTC. Full variable domain (rest looked up from reference TRBV7-9 and TRBJ2-7): DTGVSQNPRHKITKRGQNVTFRCDPISEHNRLYWYRQTLGQGPEFLTYFQNEAQLEKSRLLSDRFSAERPKGSFSTLEIQRTEQGDSAMYLCASSLVGSRAYEQYFGPGTRLTVT.

The rearrangement uses TRBV5-1 and TRBJ2-5; D remains ambiguous. The CDR3 is made up of 15 amino acids. Germline V lookup: CDR1 SGHRS, CDR2 YFSETQ. Trimming pared 2 bases from V and 1 base from J, leaving 12 bases between. CDR3 amino acids: CASSFPWTGQETQYF. The CDR3 coding sequence is TGCGCCAGCAGCTTCCCGTGGACGGGCCAAGAGACCCAGTACTTC.

This chain joins TRBV5-1 and TRBJ2-3; 9 bases align to TRBD2. Losses at the gene ends were 4 bases for V and 2 bases for J; bases not matched to a gene: 8. Looked up from germline, CDR1 is SGHRS and CDR2 is YFSETQ. The CDR3 is made up of 16 amino acids. CDR3 amino acids: CASSPWRGGPTDTQYF. DNA of the CDR3: TGCGCCAGCAGCCCTTGGCGGGGGGGCCCCACAGATACGCAGTATTTT. Filled out from reference TRBV5-1 and TRBJ2-3, the complete variable domain reads KAGVTQTPRYLIKTRGQQVTLSCSPISGHRSVSWYQQTPGQGLQFLFEYFSETQRNKGNFPGRFSGRQFSNSRSEMNVSTLELGDSALYLCASSPWRGGPTDTQYFGPGTRLTVL.

To note about this clonotype: A clone one base away is much larger, so this may be a read error. The rearrangement uses TRBV20-1 and TRBJ2-7; 7 nucleotides agree with TRBD2. The V segment lost 4 bases and the J segment 1 base; nucleotides outside the gene matches: 7. This CDR3 spans 14 amino acids. Germline values: CDR1 DFQATT, CDR2 SNEGSKA (reference sequence). The CDR3 DNA reads as TGCAGTGCTAAAGATCTGCGGGGGTCCTACGAGCAGTACTTC. This codes for CSAKDLRGSYEQYF.

V is TRBV6-2 or TRBV6-3 and J is TRBJ2-1; D is ambiguous. The CDR3 sequence is 17 residues long. Germline V gives CDR1 MNHEY, CDR2 SVGEGT. The V end lost 5 bases, the J end lost 0 bases, and 17 bases lay between the germline ends. The CDR3 coding sequence is TGTGCCAGCAGTCCCCCGGGCCGTCTCAGCTCCTACAATGAGCAGTTCTTC. Residues: CASSPPGRLSSYNEQFF.

The chain joins TRBV7-2 to TRBJ2-5; D call uncertain. Matching the DNA end better, TRBJ2-7 makes the J call doubtful. The CDR3 loop spans 13 amino acids. Germline-derived CDR1 and CDR2 are SGHTA and FQGNSA. CDR3 nucleotide sequence: TGTGCCAGCAGCTTGTCCAGGACCTACGAGCAGTACTTC. Translating gives CASSLSRTYEQYF.

This chain links TRBV6-4 with TRBJ2-1, with 13 bases identical to TRBD2. The CDR3 length is 15 residues. V was pared by 4 bases and J by 8 bases, with 5 bases of the junction left unmatched. Per the germline V gene, CDR1 is MRHNA and CDR2 is SNTAGT. The CDR3 spells CASSGRLAGGHEQFF. CDR3 DNA sequence: TGTGCCAGCAGTGGCCGACTAGCGGGAGGCCATGAGCAGTTCTTC.

This clonotype showed up just a few times. The chain recombines TRBV5-1 with TRBJ2-7; the D is unclear. The germline V and J ends were trimmed by 0 bases and 3 bases, with 13 bases remaining between them. The CDR3 length is 15 residues. From germline, CDR1 is SGHRS and CDR2 YFSETQ. CDR3 region: CASSLESARYYEQYF. The CDR3 coding sequence is TGCGCCAGCAGCTTGGAGTCGGCCCGATACTACGAGCAGTACTTC.

The V gene is TRBV5-1, the J gene TRBJ1-1; D might be TRBD1 (5 bases). Trimming took off 4 bases at V and 4 bases at J, with 14 bases between the two ends. The CDR3 is 14 residues long. CDR1 SGHRS and CDR2 YFSETQ come from the germline V gene. CDR3 in DNA: TGCGCCAGCAGCAGGGACTTAGACTTCACTGAAGCTTTCTTT. Protein product: CASSRDLDFTEAFF. Together with reference TRBV5-1 and TRBJ1-1, the CDR3 gives the full variable domain: KAGVTQTPRYLIKTRGQQVTLSCSPISGHRSVSWYQQTPGQGLQFLFEYFSETQRNKGNFPGRFSGRQFSNSRSEMNVSTLELGDSALYLCASSRDLDFTEAFFGQGTRLTVV.

The table lists this clonotype with a few counts. The rearrangement joins TRBV29-1 to TRBJ2-7, with TRBD1 identical over 10 bases. Germline assignment: CDR1 SQVTM and CDR2 ANQGSEA. The CDR3 spans 14 residues. V trimming: 1 base; J trimming: 4 bases; junction bases outside the gene matches: 4. The CDR3 DNA sequence: TGCAGCGTTGAAGCCCGGACAGGGGGATACGAGCAGTACTTC. It codes for CSVEARTGGYEQYF.

This chain uses TRBV7-9 with TRBJ1-2; D gene unclear. Germline CDR1 is SEHNR and CDR2 is FQNEAQ (reference sequence). V was pared by 1 base and J by 4 bases, with 10 bases between. The CDR3 is 14 amino acids. The CDR3 DNA follows: TGTGCCAGCAGCTTAGAATTGGAAGCCTATGGCTACACCTTC. Protein product: CASSLELEAYGYTF.

The J gene is TRBJ2-7, the V gene TRBV12-3 or TRBV12-4; TRBD1 agrees at 10 bases. The CDR3 is 15 amino acids. J lost 3 bases, V lost 5 bases, and 7 bases had no gene match. In DNA, the CDR3 is TGTGCCAGCAGTCCGCGGACAGGGGGAAGCTACGAGCAGTACTTC. Translated, it gives CASSPRTGGSYEQYF.

In this sample, this clonotype turned up a few times. V gene TRBV7-9 combines with J gene TRBJ2-7; D uncertain. The J call is in doubt because the DNA end fits TRBJ2-5 better. CDR3 length: 13 residues. Germline V gene lookup returns CDR1 SEHNR and CDR2 FQNEAQ (reference sequence). The DNA of the CDR3 is TGTGCCAGCAGTCCGACGGATCAAGAGACCCAGTACTTC. Translation gives CASSPTDQETQYF.

This clonotype was seen a handful of times. J is TRBJ1-5 and V is TRBV12-3 or TRBV12-4, with TRBD1 as a possible D gene (5 bases). The V and J ends lost 5 bases and 3 bases respectively, with 14 bases between them. The CDR3 totals 15 residues. This chain's CDR3 is CASSPRERNNQPQHF. CDR3 bases: TGTGCCAGCAGTCCCAGGGAGAGAAACAATCAGCCCCAGCATTTT.

As concerns this clonotype: This could be a read error, since a much larger clone is one nucleotide away. This chain joins TRBV12-3 or TRBV12-4 and TRBJ2-3, with D possibly being TRBD1 (5 bases). V was clipped by 7 bases and J by 2 bases, with 10 bases between them. The CDR3 consists of 13 residues. CDR3 protein: CASIRDATDTQYF. The CDR3 nucleotides are TGTGCCAGCATCAGGGATGCCACAGATACGCAGTATTTT.